This T cell receptor beta chain was identified in a study of T cell changes during pregnancy in multiple sclerosis. Profiling relied on immunoSEQ multiplex PCR, and the TCRdb table lists in-frame clones only, not all of them. Of around 36,000 clones detected, approximately 92% appear once; the ten largest clones hold about 0.45%. This clonotype was obtained from a female donor with multiple sclerosis, enrolled in a pregnancy study. Sequencing used CD4+ T cells from peripheral blood mononuclear cells, obtained in the third trimester of pregnancy.

CDR3 residues: CASSLGGGQGADEQYF. The CDR3 DNA reads TGTGCCAGCAGCTTAGGTGGCGGACAGGGGGCCGACGAGCAGTACTTC. The rearrangement links TRBV7-6 to TRBJ2-7, with TRBD1 identical over 11 bases. The germline gives CDR1 SGHVS, CDR2 FNYEAQ. V shed 1 base, J shed 5 bases, and the junction held 7 bases outside the gene matches. This CDR3 contains 16 residues.